This T cell receptor (beta chain) came from a study of OX40 agonist ivuxolimab in advanced cancers. On the study more broadly: From about 23 to 85 years was the age range, with a mean of around 57 years, and about 83% were male. Study-level findings and limits: Partial responders dosed at 0.1-3.0 mg/kg displayed clonal expansion ranking among the lowest. At 0.1 to 3.0 mg/kg and by week 6, CD4+ and CD8+ T cells in the blood had expanded clonally.

Points on this clone: Antigen specificity is unknown.

V lost 4 bases, J lost 6 bases, and 10 bases lay in between. Per germline, CDR1 MNHEY and CDR2 SVGAGI. This CDR3 region has 13 residues. The method was immunoSEQ multiplex PCR; TCRdb's version includes in-frame clones alone and lacks a portion of them. The sample contains 75,000 to 95,000 clones, 85% to 90% of which appear only once. The sequence came from an adult with an advanced solid tumor such as melanoma, head and neck, liver or kidney cancer. Here the sequenced sample was CD4+ or CD8+ T cells sorted from blood, taken in a trial of the OX40 agonist ivuxolimab. The rearrangement joins TRBV6-5 to TRBJ1-5; TRBD1 might be the D (5 bases). The CDR3 DNA reads as TGTGCCAGCAGTTGGCATCAGGGTCAGCCCCAGCATTTT. Its protein is CASSWHQGQPQHF.